Presented here are 5 T cell receptor beta chains from one specimen sequenced in a study of cytomegalovirus exposure and HLA in healthy donors. Both 60 Vbeta primers and 13 Jbeta primers went into the PCR. Method: immunoSEQ multiplex PCR; TCRdb's copy keeps in-frame clones and lacks some. Among about 110,000 clones, approximately 82% were seen once, and the ten largest hold roughly an eighth. Sequences were obtained from PBMCs. These receptors came from a man aged 30-40 years in good health and CMV-seropositive.

The V call is TRBV7-2, the J call TRBJ2-7, with TRBD1 identical over 10 bases. In germline, CDR1 is SGHTA, CDR2 FQGNSA. With V trimmed by 1 base and J by 12 bases, 3 bases remained unmatched. CDR3 length: 12 residues. Here the CDR3 DNA reads TGTGCCAGCAGCTTAGGGACAGGGGGTCGGTACTTC. Its translation: CASSLGTGGRYF.

This chain joins TRBV19 and TRBJ1-1; D is uncertain. Germline CDR1 is LNHDA and CDR2 is SQIVND (reference sequence). CDR3 size: 11 residues. Deletions cut 4 bases from V and 6 bases from J, with 6 bases between. CDR3 region: CASSTGPEAFF. The CDR3 DNA is TGTGCCAGTAGTACCGGTCCTGAAGCTTTCTTT. Based on the CDR3 plus reference TRBV19 and TRBJ1-1, the full variable domain is DGGITQSPKYLFRKEGQNVTLSCEQNLNHDAMYWYRQDPGQGLRLIYYSQIVNDFQKGDIAEGYSVSREKKESFPLTVTSAQKNPTAFYLCASSTGPEAFFGQGTRLTVV.

About this clone itself: The junction departs from the called germline gene at one end, perhaps through a read error. The rearrangement joins TRBV19 to TRBJ1-2; no firm D call. CDR3 length: 11 amino acids. In germline, CDR1 is LNHDA, CDR2 SQIVND (reference sequence). CDR3 sequence reads: CASRSGYDYTF. The DNA of the CDR3 is TGTGCCAGTAGGAGCGGCTATGACTACACCTTC.

Concerning this clone: A read error may produce the germline difference seen at one junction end. V usage is TRBV11-2 and J usage is TRBJ2-3; 7 nucleotides agree with TRBD2. The CDR3 contains 12 residues. Per germline, CDR1 SGHAT and CDR2 FQNNGV. The CDR3 is CASSPSSGVTHF. DNA for the CDR3: TGTGCCAGCAGCCCCTCAAGCGGGGTGACGCATTTT.

This sequence joins TRBV6-5 and TRBJ2-7; D not resolved. Germline V gene sequence: CDR1 MNHEY, CDR2 SVGAGI. This CDR3 has 15 residues. The germline V and J ends were trimmed by 0 bases and 1 base, with 10 bases remaining between them. CDR3 amino acids: CASSYSNARSYEQYF. The CDR3 coding sequence is TGTGCCAGCAGTTACTCGAACGCCAGGTCCTACGAGCAGTACTTC.